The source of this T cell receptor (beta chain) is a study of type 1 and type 2 diabetes patients. This clonotype came up a few times. Amplification started from genomic DNA. Amplification of the beta chain CDR3 used 30 forward and 13 reverse multiplex primers. Using its own MiXCR run on the multiplex PCR reads, TCRdb lists one record per CDR3 protein. The repertoire consists of approximately 260,000 distinct CDR3 sequences, with around 47% occurring once and the leading ten covering roughly 13%. Per the germline V gene, CDR1 is SGHDN and CDR2 is FVKESK. The CDR3 loop spans 14 amino acids. V gave up 4 bases and J gave up 8 bases, with 14 bases separating them.

Sequencing used peripheral blood mononuclear cells (PBMCs). This clonotype originated in a man in his late teens or twenties with type 2 diabetes. The V and J genes are TRBV14 and TRBJ2-2; D unclear. The CDR3 protein is CASSPYFIGGELFF. The CDR3 DNA reads as TGTGCCAGCAGCCCGTACTTTATAGGAGGGGAGCTGTTTTTT. Full variable domain (remainder filled in from reference TRBV14 and TRBJ2-2): EAGVTQFPSHSVIEKGQTVTLRCDPISGHDNLYWYRRVMGKEIKFLLHFVKESKQDESGMPNNRFLAERTGGTYSTLKVQPAELEDSGVYFCASSPYFIGGELFFGEGSRLTVL.